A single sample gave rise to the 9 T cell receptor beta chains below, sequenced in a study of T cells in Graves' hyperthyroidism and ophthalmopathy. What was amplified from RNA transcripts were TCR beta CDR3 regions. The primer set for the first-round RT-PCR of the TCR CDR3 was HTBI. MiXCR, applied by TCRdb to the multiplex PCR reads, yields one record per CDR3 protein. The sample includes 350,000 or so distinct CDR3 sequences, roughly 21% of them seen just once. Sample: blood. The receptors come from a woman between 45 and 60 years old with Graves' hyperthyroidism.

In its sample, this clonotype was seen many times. The CDR3: CASRTGGGSYEQYF. CDR3 in DNA: TGTGCCAGCAGGACAGGGGGCGGCTCCTACGAGCAGTACTTC. This rearrangement joins TRBV28 to TRBJ2-7, with 10 bases identical to TRBD1. Looked up from germline, CDR1 is MDHEN and CDR2 is SYDVKM. J lost 0 bases, V lost 6 bases, and 2 bases had no gene match. CDR3 size: 14 residues.

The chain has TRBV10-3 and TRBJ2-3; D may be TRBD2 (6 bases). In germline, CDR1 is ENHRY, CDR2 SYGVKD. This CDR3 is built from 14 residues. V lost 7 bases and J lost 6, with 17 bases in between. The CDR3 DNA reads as TGTGCCATCATGCTCGGGACTCTGACTGATACGCAGTATTTT. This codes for CAIMLGTLTDTQYF.

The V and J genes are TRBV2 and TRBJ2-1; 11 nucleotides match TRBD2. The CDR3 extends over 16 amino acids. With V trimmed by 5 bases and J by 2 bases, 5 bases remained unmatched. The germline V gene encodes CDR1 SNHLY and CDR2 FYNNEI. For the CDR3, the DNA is TGTGCCAGCAGTCCGGGACTAGCGGCAGCCTACAATGAGCAGTTCTTC. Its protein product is CASSPGLAAAYNEQFF.

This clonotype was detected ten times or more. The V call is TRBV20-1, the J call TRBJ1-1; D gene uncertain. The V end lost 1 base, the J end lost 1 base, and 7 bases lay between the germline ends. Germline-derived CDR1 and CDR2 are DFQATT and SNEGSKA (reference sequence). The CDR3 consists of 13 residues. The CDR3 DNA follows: TGCAGTGCTAGAGTACAGCCGAACACTGAAGCTTTCTTT. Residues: CSARVQPNTEAFF.

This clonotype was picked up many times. The CDR3 loop reads CASSETGEDTDTQYF. As DNA, the CDR3 is TGTGCCAGCAGTGAGACAGGGGAGGACACAGATACGCAGTATTTT. The chain carries TRBV27 and TRBJ2-3; 8 nucleotides line up with TRBD1. The CDR3 has 15 amino acids. Germline V gene lookup returns CDR1 MNHEY and CDR2 SMNVEV (reference sequence). Trimming at V came to 5 bases and at J to 2 bases, leaving 6 bases not matched to a gene.

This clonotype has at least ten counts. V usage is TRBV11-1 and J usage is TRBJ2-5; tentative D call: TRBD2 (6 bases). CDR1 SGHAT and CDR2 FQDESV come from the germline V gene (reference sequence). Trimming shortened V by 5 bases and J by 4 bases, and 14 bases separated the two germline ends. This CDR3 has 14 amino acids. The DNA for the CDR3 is TGTGCCAGCAGCCCCCTGGAGGGTAGAGAGACCCAGTACTTC. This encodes CASSPLEGRETQYF.

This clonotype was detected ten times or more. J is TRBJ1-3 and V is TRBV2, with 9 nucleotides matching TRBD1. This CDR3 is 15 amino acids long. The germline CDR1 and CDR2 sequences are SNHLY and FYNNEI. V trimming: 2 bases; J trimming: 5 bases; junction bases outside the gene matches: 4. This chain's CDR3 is CASSENTGGRNTIYF. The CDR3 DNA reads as TGTGCCAGCAGTGAAAATACAGGGGGCAGAAACACCATATATTTT.

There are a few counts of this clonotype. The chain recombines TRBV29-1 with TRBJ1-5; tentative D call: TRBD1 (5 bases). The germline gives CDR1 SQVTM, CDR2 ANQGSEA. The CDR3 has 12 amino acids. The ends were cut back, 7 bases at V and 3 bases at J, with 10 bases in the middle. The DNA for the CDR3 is TGCAGCGCGGGGACCGCCAATCAGCCCCAGCATTTT. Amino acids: CSAGTANQPQHF.

The DNA of the CDR3 is TGTGCCAGCAGCCAAGAGGTGCCGGGACAGGGGGCCTACGAGCAGTACTTC. Residues: CASSQEVPGQGAYEQYF. The V and J genes are TRBV3-1 and TRBJ2-7, with 11 bases fitting TRBD1. Trimming removed 0 bases from V and 2 bases from J; junction bases left unmatched: 6. The CDR3 spans 17 residues. Germline lookup yields CDR1 LGHDT and CDR2 YNNKEL (reference sequence).